This T cell receptor beta chain was sequenced during a study of OX40 agonist ivuxolimab in advanced cancers. About the study: Participants, roughly 80% male, averaged roughly 60 years of age, ranging from roughly 23 to 80. Treatment received earlier with anti-PD-1, anti-PD-L1 or anti-CTLA-4 agents was allowed, and 40% had some.

Measured with immunoSEQ multiplex PCR; TCRdb has only the in-frame clones, and not every one. The sample lists around 50,000 clones, about 81% seen once, with 0.6% to 0.8% in the top ten. With regard to this clone: Its cognate antigen is unknown.

Points from the study as a whole: Among the lowest levels of clonal expansion were found in partial responders at 0.1-3.0 mg/kg.

Trimming cost V 4 bases and J 2 bases, with 6 bases left between them. This CDR3 comprises 13 residues. The germline gives CDR1 MNHNS, CDR2 SASEGT. The specimen was CD4+ or CD8+ T cells sorted from blood, collected in a trial of the OX40 agonist ivuxolimab. The chain combines TRBV6-1 with TRBJ1-5; D remains unclear. This TCR derives from an adult with an advanced solid tumor such as melanoma, head and neck, liver or kidney cancer. The CDR3 DNA is TGTGCCAGCAGTGTCGAGGGCAATCAGCCCCAGCATTTT. Translating gives CASSVEGNQPQHF.